The 31 T cell receptor beta chains listed next were all sequenced from one sample in a study of T-cell memory formation after mild COVID-19. Each CDR3 protein gets one entry after TCRdb re-called the 5' RACE reads with MiXCR. The top ten hold around 20% of the sample, which has about 240,000 distinct CDR3 sequences, roughly 10% seen once. The sequencing sample was made of PBMCs or a T cell subset sorted from them (not recorded which). The receptors here all came from a man aged 18 to 29 who had mild COVID-19 (a few samples of this study predate the infection). Cell type and time point are not known.

This rearrangement joins TRBV5-1 to TRBJ2-2, with TRBD1 as a possible D gene (6 bases). V lost 1 base and J lost 5, with 15 bases in between. This CDR3 has 16 amino acids. Germline V gene sequence: CDR1 SGHRS, CDR2 YFSETQ. The CDR3 DNA reads as TGCGCCAGCAGCTTGAATACACAGGGATGGACCGGGGAGCTGTTTTTT. It is translated as CASSLNTQGWTGELFF.

The table lists this clonotype with many counts. CDR3 in amino acids: CASRTGGTDTQYF. In nucleotides, the CDR3 is TGTGCCAGCAGAACGGGGGGCACAGATACGCAGTATTTT. This chain links TRBV27 with TRBJ2-3; maybe TRBD2 (6 bases). Germline CDR1 is MNHEY and CDR2 is SMNVEV (reference sequence). V was shortened by 6 bases and J by 1 base, with 8 bases between the two germline ends. The CDR3 is 13 residues long.

V usage is TRBV6-2 or TRBV6-3 and J usage is TRBJ1-2; D call uncertain. Germline CDR1 MNHEY, CDR2 SVGEGT. V lost 4 bases and J 8 bases, leaving 11 bases between the germline ends. CDR3 length: 12 amino acids. The CDR3 loop reads CASSLGHWGYTF. CDR3 DNA sequence: TGTGCCAGCAGTTTGGGCCACTGGGGCTACACCTTC.

This clonotype was seen only a few times. The gene calls are TRBV5-1 and TRBJ2-7, with 8 bases matching TRBD1. CDR1 and CDR2 (germline): SGHRS, YFSETQ. CDR3 size: 15 residues. The trim removed 4 bases at V and 5 bases at J, leaving 11 bases unmatched. DNA for the CDR3: TGCGCCAGCAGCCGTCAGGGGGCTCTGTTCCACGAGCAGTACTTC. Translation: CASSRQGALFHEQYF.

This clonotype showed up just a few times. CDR3 in DNA: TGTGCCAGCAGCTTAAACGGGGGGCAAGAGACCCAGTACTTC. Its translation: CASSLNGGQETQYF. The chain carries TRBV7-3 and TRBJ2-5; 7 nucleotides line up with TRBD2. Unmatched junction bases numbered 1, after V lost 1 base and J lost 2 bases. The germline gives CDR1 SGHTA, CDR2 FQGTGA. The CDR3 spans 14 residues.

CDR3 sequence reads: CASSSSGGGETQYF. The DNA for the CDR3 is TGTGCCAGCAGCTCTTCGGGCGGGGGGGAGACCCAGTACTTC. This rearrangement joins TRBV11-2 to TRBJ2-5; 8 bases align to TRBD2. This CDR3 contains 14 residues. The germline V gene encodes CDR1 SGHAT and CDR2 FQNNGV. Unmatched junction bases numbered 6, after V lost 4 bases and J lost 5 bases.

Regarding this clonotype: A read error may account for a junction end that differs from germline. This chain joins TRBV10-3 and TRBJ2-5; no clear D. The CDR3 sequence is 15 residues long. Looked up from germline, CDR1 is ENHRY and CDR2 is SYGVKD. CDR3 DNA: TGTGCCATCAGTGATTGGGGTGCCCAACAAGAGCCCCAGTACTTC. It translates to CAISDWGAQQEPQYF.

The V and J genes are TRBV6-2 or TRBV6-3 and TRBJ1-2; D gene uncertain. CDR1 MNHEY and CDR2 SVGEGT come from the germline V gene. The CDR3 covers 15 residues. Deletions cut 5 bases from V and 4 bases from J, with 17 bases between. This chain's CDR3 is CASSPVASGLYGYTF. The CDR3 region has the DNA TGTGCCAGCAGTCCCGTAGCATCGGGCCTCTATGGCTACACCTTC.

This clonotype was seen a handful of times. CDR3 DNA: TGTGCCAGCAGTTACTCGACAGGGGGCGTAGATACGCAGTATTTT. It encodes CASSYSTGGVDTQYF. The chain joins TRBV6-5 to TRBJ2-3; 10 nucleotides align to TRBD1. CDR1 is MNHEY, CDR2 SVGAGI, per germline. The CDR3 extends over 15 amino acids. The J segment lost 5 bases and the V segment lost 0 bases, leaving 2 bases of the junction unmatched.

V and J are TRBV28 and TRBJ2-3, with TRBD2 matching 8 bases. The CDR3 is 15 amino acids. Trimming at V came to 3 bases and at J to 2 bases, leaving 4 bases not matched to a gene. CDR1 is MDHEN and CDR2 is SYDVKM in the germline V gene. In DNA, the CDR3 is TGTGCCAGCAGTTTCGAGCGGGGGACCACAGATACGCAGTATTTT. Translation gives CASSFERGTTDTQYF.

This clonotype was observed at least ten times. The V and J genes are TRBV7-3 and TRBJ2-1; maybe TRBD1 (6 bases). Per germline, CDR1 SGHTA and CDR2 FQGTGA. CDR3 length: 20 amino acids. V was pared by 5 bases and J by 0 bases, with 26 bases between. Written as DNA, the CDR3 is TGTGCCAGCAGCACCAGACGGTTACTACCCAGGGGAAACTCCTACAATGAGCAGTTCTTC. This gives the protein CASSTRRLLPRGNSYNEQFF.

The chain combines TRBV20-1 with TRBJ2-1; D is perhaps TRBD1 (5 bases). Trimming removed 3 bases at V and 10 bases at J, with 19 bases between. This CDR3 is built from 14 residues. Germline CDR1 reads DFQATT; CDR2 reads SNEGSKA (reference sequence). The CDR3: CSASGRVIALEQFF. The CDR3 bases are TGCAGTGCTAGTGGCAGGGTTATAGCTTTGGAGCAGTTCTTC.

This clonotype was recorded many times. The rearrangement joins TRBV5-1 to TRBJ2-1; D may be TRBD1 (6 bases). V gave up 4 bases and J gave up 8 bases, with 10 bases separating them. The CDR3 has 12 residues. From germline, CDR1 is SGHRS and CDR2 YFSETQ. CDR3 coding DNA: TGCGCCAGCAGCCCTGACAGGCATGAGCAGTTCTTC. Its protein is CASSPDRHEQFF.

The chain recombines TRBV6-5 with TRBJ1-6; D possibly corresponds to TRBD1 (6 bases). This CDR3 is 15 amino acids long. From germline, CDR1 is MNHEY and CDR2 SVGAGI. Trimming pared 4 bases from V and 7 bases from J, leaving 14 bases between. The CDR3, as DNA: TGTGCCAGCAGTTCCGGGGGCGAGGGAAATTCACCCCTCCACTTT. This sequence encodes CASSSGGEGNSPLHF.

This clonotype was detected many times. The chain recombines TRBV27 with TRBJ2-3, with D tentatively TRBD1 (5 bases). This CDR3 has 15 residues. V dropped 5 bases and J dropped 1 base, with 13 bases sitting between them. Germline CDR1 MNHEY, CDR2 SMNVEV (reference sequence). CDR3 amino acids: CASSAPGWGTDTQYF. The DNA of the CDR3 is TGTGCCAGCAGTGCCCCAGGGTGGGGCACAGATACGCAGTATTTT.

J is TRBJ1-1 and V is TRBV2; tentatively, D is TRBD1 (6 bases). The germline V gene has CDR1 SNHLY and CDR2 FYNNEI. The CDR3 runs 14 residues. V dropped 5 bases and J dropped 3 bases, with 13 bases sitting between them. Here the CDR3 reads CASSSHEGDTEAFF. The CDR3 nucleotides are TGTGCCAGCAGTTCCCACGAGGGGGACACTGAAGCTTTCTTT.

This clonotype was observed at least ten times. This rearrangement joins TRBV6-2 or TRBV6-3 to TRBJ2-3, with no clear D. CDR1 MNHEY and CDR2 SVGEGT come from the germline V gene. V lost 6 bases, J lost 6 bases, and 13 bases lay in between. The CDR3 is 13 amino acids. The CDR3 region is CASRDWSLDTQYF. The CDR3 DNA sequence: TGTGCCAGCAGGGATTGGAGTTTGGATACGCAGTATTTT.

A few counts support this clonotype. The chain employs TRBV20-1 and TRBJ2-1; D perhaps matches TRBD2 (6 bases). This CDR3 spans 16 amino acids. The V end lost 5 bases, the J end lost 5 bases, and 22 bases lay between the germline ends. Per germline, CDR1 DFQATT and CDR2 SNEGSKA (reference sequence). CDR3 nucleotides: TGCAGTGCTCCGCCGGTTGGGCGGGGTACGAACAATGAGCAGTTCTTC. This gives the protein CSAPPVGRGTNNEQFF.

The CDR3 DNA follows: TGTGCCAGCAGCCACGGGGGATATAGCAATCAGCCCCAGCATTTT. Protein: CASSHGGYSNQPQHF. The rearrangement links TRBV6-6 to TRBJ1-5, with D tentatively TRBD1 (5 bases). CDR3 length equals 15 residues. Trimming removed 6 bases from V and 0 bases from J, with 12 bases in between. The V gene's germline CDR1 is MNHNY and CDR2 SVGAGI (reference sequence).

This clonotype was detected ten times or more. The chain has TRBV7-2 and TRBJ2-1; 7 nucleotides match TRBD2. Losses at the gene ends were 5 bases for V and 8 bases for J; bases not matched to a gene: 15. This CDR3 has 16 residues. The germline gives CDR1 SGHTA, CDR2 FQGNSA. CDR3 amino acids: CASSRNGGRGYDEQFF. In DNA, the CDR3 is TGTGCCAGCAGCCGTAACGGGGGGAGAGGGTATGATGAGCAGTTCTTC.

At least ten counts were recorded for this clonotype. This chain connects TRBV7-9 to TRBJ2-7, with 11 bases identical to TRBD1. This CDR3 has 15 residues. With V trimmed by 5 bases and J by 7 bases, 10 bases remained unmatched. CDR1 is SEHNR, CDR2 FQNEAQ, per germline (reference sequence). CDR3 DNA sequence: TGTGCCAGCAGCCCATGGGACAGGGGGGGATTGGAGCAGTACTTC. It encodes CASSPWDRGGLEQYF. The complete variable domain, with remaining parts taken from reference TRBV7-9 and TRBJ2-7, reads DTGVSQNPRHKITKRGQNVTFRCDPISEHNRLYWYRQTLGQGPEFLTYFQNEAQLEKSRLLSDRFSAERPKGSFSTLEIQRTEQGDSAMYLCASSPWDRGGLEQYFGPGTRLTVT.

V is TRBV4-3 and J is TRBJ1-6; D is unresolved. This CDR3 comprises 16 residues. V was trimmed by 3 bases and J by 5 bases, leaving 14 bases between them. Germline V CDR1 and CDR2: LGHNA, YSLEER. CDR3 loop: CASSQGRIGNNSPLHF. The CDR3, as DNA: TGCGCCAGCAGCCAGGGCCGCATAGGGAATAATTCACCCCTCCACTTT.

This clonotype was counted only a few times. V and J are TRBV5-1 and TRBJ1-1; D is ambiguous. CDR3 length: 15 residues. V was pared by 2 bases and J by 1 base, with 12 bases between. The V gene's germline CDR1 is SGHRS and CDR2 YFSETQ. The CDR3 loop reads CASSFGFIGNTEAFF. The CDR3, as DNA: TGCGCCAGCAGCTTTGGGTTCATTGGGAACACTGAAGCTTTCTTT.

The chain employs TRBV12-3 or TRBV12-4 and TRBJ2-7, with D hard to call. Trimming cost V 6 bases and J 4 bases, with 16 bases left between them. This CDR3 contains 14 residues. The CDR3 region has the DNA TGTGCCAGCAGCCTCGGGTCACAGAAATACGAGCAGTACTTC. Residues: CASSLGSQKYEQYF.

The rearrangement uses TRBV4-3 and TRBJ2-2; D possibly matches TRBD1 or TRBD2 (5 bases each). The germline gives CDR1 LGHNA, CDR2 YSLEER. V gave up 3 bases and J gave up 8 bases, with 13 bases separating them. This CDR3 is built from 14 residues. CDR3 residues: CASSQGDRGGELFF. In DNA form, the CDR3 reads TGCGCCAGCAGCCAGGGGGATCGCGGTGGGGAGCTGTTTTTT.

This clonotype was detected only a few times. This sequence joins TRBV20-1 and TRBJ2-7; tentatively, D is TRBD1 (6 bases). CDR3 length: 15 amino acids. Germline V gives CDR1 DFQATT, CDR2 SNEGSKA (reference sequence). The V end was cut by 6 bases, the J end by 2 bases, with 20 bases between. The DNA of the CDR3 is TGCAGTGCCAGAAGGGGGAGCAGTTCCACCTACGAGCAGTACTTC. Translation gives CSARRGSSSTYEQYF.

There are many counts of this clonotype. The chain carries TRBV11-1 and TRBJ2-3; no clear D. The CDR3 has 14 residues. The germline gives CDR1 SGHAT, CDR2 FQDESV (reference sequence). Trimming pared 1 base from V and 3 bases from J, leaving 8 bases between. CDR3 sequence reads: CASSLDAGTDTQYF. CDR3 DNA sequence: TGTGCCAGCAGCTTAGACGCCGGGACAGATACGCAGTATTTT.

There are many counts of this clonotype. The rearrangement joins TRBV14 to TRBJ2-7; D is possibly TRBD2 (5 bases). The V and J ends lost 0 bases and 2 bases respectively, with 11 bases between them. The CDR3 is made up of 15 amino acids. Per the germline V gene, CDR1 is SGHDN and CDR2 is FVKESK. The CDR3 bases are TGTGCCAGCAGCCAAGAGATTCGGGGTGCCTACGAGCAGTACGTC. This translates into CASSQEIRGAYEQYV.

Ten or more counts support this clonotype. This rearrangement joins TRBV3-1 to TRBJ2-5, with 15 bases lining up with TRBD2. Germline V gives CDR1 LGHDT, CDR2 YNNKEL (reference sequence). V was pared by 7 bases and J by 4 bases, with 7 bases of the junction left unmatched. The CDR3 totals 16 residues. The CDR3 DNA is TGTGCCAGCAAATGGACTAGCGGGGGGGCCGTAGAGACCCAGTACTTC. This codes for CASKWTSGGAVETQYF.

This clonotype was detected only a few times. The genes are TRBV5-1 and TRBJ1-1; no firm D call. V gave up 7 bases and J gave up 0 bases, with 13 bases separating them. The CDR3 covers 14 residues. Germline V gene lookup returns CDR1 SGHRS and CDR2 YFSETQ. The CDR3 DNA reads TGCGCCAGCCACCCCTTGCCGGTGAACACTGAAGCTTTCTTT. Translated, it gives CASHPLPVNTEAFF.

This clonotype was counted ten times or more. The CDR3 DNA reads as TGCAGTGCTAGAGTAACAGCGGGGGGTGAGACCCAGTACTTC. As protein: CSARVTAGGETQYF. The V and J genes are TRBV20-1 and TRBJ2-5; TRBD2 matches 9 bases. The germline gives CDR1 DFQATT, CDR2 SNEGSKA (reference sequence). This CDR3 spans 14 amino acids. The junction had 5 bases not matched to a gene; V was cut back by 1 base and J by 5 bases.